Listed below are T cell receptor beta chains from one sample, sequenced in a study of blood T cell repertoires in COVID-19. Produced via immunoSEQ multiplex PCR; TCRdb's table is partial and in-frame only. The table records about 260,000 clones, 75% to 90% of them present only once. The specimen was peripheral blood. These receptors all stem from a young man with active or convalescent COVID-19. CDR3s include the opening cysteine and the closing phenylalanine or tryptophan. The order of the fields is J gene, V gene, clone size, D gene, CDR3 protein, CDR3 DNA. A D gene is named only where the DNA matches it firmly. Only some rows state a clone size, as once, few, many or a class for expanded clones.

>TRBJ2-1|TRBV11-3|NA|TRBD2
CASSRTGGNEQFF
TGTGCCAGCAGCCGGACGGGAGGGAATGAGCAGTTCTTC
>TRBJ2-5|TRBV4-1|NA|TRBD2
CASSQDLSGTSQYF
TGCGCCAGCAGCCAAGATCTTAGCGGGACGTCCCAGTACTTC
>TRBJ2-2|TRBV3-1/TRBV3-2|NA|NA
CASSQVFVLAFNTGELFF
NA
>TRBJ1-5|TRBV6-2/TRBV6-3|NA|NA
CASSYSSRGFDQPQHF
TGTGCCAGCAGTTACTCGAGCAGGGGCTTCGATCAGCCCCAGCATTTT
>TRBJ1-5|TRBV5-8|once|TRBD1
CASSPRGQGAGNQPQHF
TGTGCCAGCAGCCCCCGAGGACAGGGGGCAGGCAATCAGCCCCAGCATTTT
>TRBJ2-1|TRBV10-2|NA|TRBD2
CASSRLAHYNEQFF
TGCGCCAGCAGTCGACTAGCCCACTACAATGAGCAGTTCTTC
>TRBJ1-6|TRBV19|NA|NA
CASSMSGLNSPLHF
TGTGCCAGTAGTATGAGCGGCCTCAATTCACCCCTCCACTTT
>TRBJ2-3|TRBV6-4|NA|TRBD2
CASSRDPGLATDTQYF
TGTGCCAGCAGTCGCGACCCGGGACTAGCAACAGATACGCAGTATTTT
>TRBJ2-7|TRBV4-2|once|TRBD2
CASSRIGTSGGSPYEQYF
TGTGCCAGCAGCCGAATAGGGACTAGCGGGGGGTCGCCCTACGAGCAGTACTTC
>TRBJ2-3|TRBV9|NA|TRBD2
CASSVSSGGGTDTQYF
TGTGCCAGCAGCGTATCTAGCGGGGGGGGCACAGATACGCAGTATTTT
>TRBJ2-3|TRBV5-5|NA|NA
CASSLGTATDTQYF
TGTGCCAGCAGCTTGGGGACAGCCACAGATACGCAGTATTTT
>TRBJ1-4|TRBV14|NA|NA
CASRKLSPRQTGTTNEKLFF
TGTGCCAGCAGAAAACTTTCTCCGAGACAAACAGGGACAACTAATGAAAAACTGTTTTTT
>TRBJ1-2|TRBV5-4|few|NA
CASSRMGGFQDYGYTF
TGTGCCAGCAGCCGGATGGGGGGGTTTCAGGACTATGGCTACACCTTC
>TRBJ1-5|TRBV6-1|NA|TRBD1
CASSEVGTGGNQPQHF
TGTGCCAGCAGTGAAGTGGGGACAGGGGGCAATCAGCCCCAGCATTTT
>TRBJ1-2|TRBV10-3|NA|NA
CAISESILGGTGYTF
TGTGCCATCAGTGAGTCGATTTTGGGGGGAACTGGCTACACCTTC
>TRBJ2-1|TRBV5-8|NA|NA
CASSTGGVRSEQFF
TGTGCCAGCAGCACCGGCGGGGTGAGGAGTGAGCAGTTCTTC
>TRBJ1-5|TRBV19|few|NA
CASSAGSSNQPQHF
TGTGCCAGTAGTGCCGGGAGTAGCAATCAGCCCCAGCATTTT
>TRBJ2-2|TRBV6-2/TRBV6-3|NA|TRBD2
CASSGKTSGGPGELFF
TGTGCCAGCAGCGGTAAAACTAGCGGGGGGCCAGGGGAGCTGTTTTTT
>TRBJ2-2|TRBV5-1|NA|TRBD2
CASSFASGGGAGELFF
TGCGCCAGCAGCTTCGCTAGCGGGGGTGGTGCCGGGGAGCTGTTTTTT
>TRBJ2-7|TRBV23-1|NA|NA
CASPSDRSLTYEQYF
TGCGCCAGCCCAAGCGACCGGAGCCTCACCTACGAGCAGTACTTC
>TRBJ1-1|TRBV19|NA|TRBD1
CASSIGSAWTGLVTEAFF
TGTGCCAGTAGTATAGGTTCAGCATGGACAGGTCTTGTCACTGAAGCTTTCTTT
>TRBJ1-6|TRBV4-3|NA|TRBD1
CASSQEGPPGQGFSPLHF
TGCGCCAGCAGCCAAGAGGGGCCTCCGGGACAGGGATTCTCACCCCTCCACTTT
>TRBJ2-7|TRBV4-1|NA|TRBD1
CALDRGPSYEQYF
TGCGCGCTCGACAGGGGGCCCTCCTACGAGCAGTACTTC
>TRBJ2-1|TRBV7-2|NA|NA
CASSLVGGRGRNEQFF
TGTGCCAGCAGCTTAGTAGGCGGCCGAGGGCGGAATGAGCAGTTCTTC
>TRBJ1-1|TRBV19|NA|TRBD1
CASSVTGVTEAFF
TGTGCCAGTAGTGTCACAGGGGTCACTGAAGCTTTCTTT
>TRBJ2-3|TRBV5-1|NA|NA
CASSLEAGVLDTQYF
TGCGCCAGCAGCTTGGAGGCAGGGGTTCTGGATACGCAGTATTTT
>TRBJ1-1|TRBV3-1/TRBV3-2|NA|NA
CASSQDTGWGEAFF
TGTGCCAGCAGCCAAGATACAGGGTGGGGTGAAGCTTTCTTT
>TRBJ1-4|TRBV18|NA|NA
CASSSDRDEKLFF
TGTGCCAGTTCGTCTGATCGGGATGAAAAACTGTTTTTT
>TRBJ1-5|TRBV4-1|NA|NA
CASSQDGRGINQPQHF
TGCGCCAGCAGCCAAGATGGTAGAGGGATCAATCAGCCCCAGCATTTT
>TRBJ2-1|TRBV6-6|once|TRBD2
CASHKSGGGTYNEQFF
TGTGCCTCTCACAAGAGTGGGGGGGGAACCTACAATGAGCAGTTCTTC
>TRBJ2-7|TRBV7-2|once|TRBD2
CASSLDAASGSYEQYF
TGTGCCAGCAGCTTAGATGCGGCTAGCGGGTCCTACGAGCAGTACTTC
>TRBJ2-3|TRBV24-1|NA|TRBD2
CATKDSGTSGGKPDTQYF
TGTGCCACCAAAGATTCCGGGACTAGCGGGGGGAAACCAGATACGCAGTATTTT
>TRBJ2-3|TRBV27|NA|NA
CASRSSTDTQYF
TGTGCCAGCAGATCTAGCACAGATACGCAGTATTTT
>TRBJ2-3|TRBV20-1|once|NA
CSAQGPDTQYF
TGCAGTGCTCAGGGTCCAGATACGCAGTATTTT
>TRBJ2-7|TRBV30|once|NA
CAWSVSGYEQYF
TGTGCCTGGAGTGTAAGCGGATACGAGCAGTACTTC
>TRBJ2-1|TRBV9|NA|TRBD2
CASSVFVSGGNNEQFF
TGTGCCAGCAGCGTATTCGTAAGCGGGGGGAACAATGAGCAGTTCTTC
>TRBJ2-5|TRBV2|NA|NA
CASSEATGQETQYF
TGTGCCAGCAGTGAAGCGACGGGGCAAGAGACCCAGTACTTC
>TRBJ2-1|TRBV19|NA|NA
CASRLPTTGSNEQFF
TGTGCCAGTAGACTTCCAACTACAGGGTCTAATGAGCAGTTCTTC
>TRBJ1-4|TRBV15|NA|NA
CATSRDVSSVNEKLFF
TGTGCCACCAGCAGAGATGTTTCGTCAGTTAATGAAAAACTGTTTTTT
>TRBJ1-3|TRBV6-5|NA|NA
CASRAARGSGNTIYF
TGTGCCAGCAGGGCTGCTAGGGGGAGTGGAAACACCATATATTTT
>TRBJ2-1|TRBV4-2|NA|NA
CASSQGRDSLNEQFF
TGTGCCAGCAGCCAAGGCCGGGACTCGCTCAATGAGCAGTTCTTC